This T cell receptor (beta chain) originates from a study of blood T cell repertoires in COVID-19. About the study: Samples taken during acute and convalescent COVID-19 were collected in the United States, Italy and Spain.

CDR1 and CDR2 from the germline V gene are SGHDT and YYEEEE. V lost 4 bases and J 3 bases, leaving 5 bases between the germline ends. The CDR3 is 11 residues long. Original processing notes: Amplification of reference gene primers provided the estimated nucleated cell counts. Generated by immunoSEQ multiplex PCR, the TCRdb table keeps only in-frame clones and is missing some. V and J calls and clone size come straight from that table; D and trimming were deduced from the DNA. The sample holds hundreds of thousands of clones, about 86% seen once. The chain carries TRBV5-6 and TRBJ2-7; D is unresolved. The source material was peripheral blood. The receptor was isolated from a woman in her seventies with COVID-19, enrolled during active disease. The CDR3 DNA reads TGTGCCAGCAGCCGCGACTACGAGCAGTACTTC. As protein: CASSRDYEQYF. Full variable domain (rest looked up from reference TRBV5-6 and TRBJ2-7): DAGVTQSPTHLIKTRGQQVTLRCSPKSGHDTVSWYQQALGQGPQFIFQYYEEEERQRGNFPDRFSGHQFPNYSSELNVNALLLGDSALYLCASSRDYEQYFGPGTRLTVT.